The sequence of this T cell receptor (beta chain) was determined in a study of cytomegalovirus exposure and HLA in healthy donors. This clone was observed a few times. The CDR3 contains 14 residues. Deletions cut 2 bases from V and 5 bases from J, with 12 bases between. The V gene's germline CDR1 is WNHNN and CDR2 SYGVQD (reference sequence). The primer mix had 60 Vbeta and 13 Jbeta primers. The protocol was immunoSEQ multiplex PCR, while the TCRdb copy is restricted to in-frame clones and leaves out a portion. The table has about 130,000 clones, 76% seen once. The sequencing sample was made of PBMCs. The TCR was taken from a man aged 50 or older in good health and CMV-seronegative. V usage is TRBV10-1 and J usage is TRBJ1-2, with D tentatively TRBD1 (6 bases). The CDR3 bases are TGCGCCAGCAGTGAGGCCGGGACACCATATGGCTACACCTTC. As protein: CASSEAGTPYGYTF.